A single sample gave rise to the 29 T cell receptor beta chains below, sequenced in a study of immune cell composition in non-small cell lung cancer. Produced via immunoSEQ multiplex PCR; TCRdb's table is partial and in-frame only. The data contain several thousand clones, roughly three quarters of them singletons. The specimen sequenced was lung tumor tissue. These receptors all stem from a human donor with non-small cell lung cancer.

The V gene is TRBV15, the J gene TRBJ1-3; 9 nucleotides agree with TRBD1. CDR3 length equals 14 residues. The junction had 2 bases not matched to a gene; V was cut back by 6 bases and J by 2 bases. Germline V lookup: CDR1 LNHNV, CDR2 YYDKDF (reference sequence). CDR3 loop: CATRDRGAGNTIYF. The DNA of the CDR3 is TGTGCCACCAGGGACAGGGGTGCTGGAAACACCATATATTTT.

This chain links TRBV4-1 with TRBJ2-1; TRBD2 agrees at 7 bases. CDR1 is MGHRA and CDR2 is YSYEKL in the germline V gene. The CDR3 loop spans 18 amino acids. With 1 base clipped from V and 7 bases from J, the junction kept 16 bases outside the gene matches. CDR3 sequence reads: CASSQVPLAATLKNEQFF. Written as DNA, the CDR3 is TGCGCCAGCAGCCAAGTACCTCTAGCGGCCACTCTAAAGAATGAGCAGTTCTTC.

This chain uses TRBV6-6 with TRBJ2-5; 9 bases align to TRBD2. The junction had 7 bases not matched to a gene; V was cut back by 8 bases and J by 0 bases. The CDR3 loop spans 15 amino acids. From germline, CDR1 is MNHNY and CDR2 SVGAGI (reference sequence). The CDR3 sequence: CASDLRGGYQETQYF. The CDR3 region has the DNA TGTGCCAGCGATTTGCGGGGGGGGTACCAAGAGACCCAGTACTTC.

The rearrangement joins TRBV19 to TRBJ1-1; D is undetermined. V lost 7 bases and J lost 0, with 6 bases in between. Germline-derived CDR1 and CDR2 are LNHDA and SQIVND (reference sequence). This CDR3 has 12 amino acids. Here the CDR3 reads CASISVNTEAFF. The CDR3 DNA reads as TGTGCCAGTATATCTGTGAACACTGAAGCTTTCTTT.

A few counts support this clone. The rearrangement links TRBV5-4 to TRBJ1-1; a possible D gene is TRBD1 (5 bases). The CDR3 spans 14 residues. V lost 4 bases and J 2 bases, leaving 12 bases between the germline ends. CDR1 SGHNT and CDR2 YYREEE come from the germline V gene (reference sequence). CDR3 sequence reads: CASSRGGRNTEAFF. In nucleotides, the CDR3 is TGTGCCAGCAGCCGGGGGGGGAGAAACACTGAAGCTTTCTTT. Drawing the rest from reference TRBV5-4 and TRBJ1-1, the complete variable domain is ETGVTQSPTHLIKTRGQQVTLRCSSQSGHNTVSWYQQALGQGPQFIFQYYREEENGRGNFPPRFSGLQFPNYSSELNVNALELDDSALYLCASSRGGRNTEAFFGQGTRLTVV.

This clone was counted only a few times. This chain uses TRBV7-2 with TRBJ2-7, with 9 bases that match TRBD1. The CDR3 is 13 amino acids. From germline, CDR1 is SGHTA and CDR2 FQGNSA. Losses at the gene ends were 5 bases for V and 3 bases for J; bases not matched to a gene: 2. CDR3 sequence (DNA): TGTGCCAGCAGCCGACAGGGGGGCTACGAGCAGTACTTC. Its translation: CASSRQGGYEQYF.

This clone came up a few times. J is TRBJ1-1 and V is TRBV19, with 7 bases fitting TRBD1. Germline-derived CDR1 and CDR2 are LNHDA and SQIVND (reference sequence). V shed 2 bases, J shed 5 bases, and the junction held 5 bases outside the gene matches. This CDR3 contains 14 residues. In DNA, the CDR3 is TGTGCCAGTAGTATACGGGGACAGCTTACTGAAGCTTTCTTT. Translation gives CASSIRGQLTEAFF.

This chain links TRBV6-5 with TRBJ2-7; D perhaps matches TRBD2 (6 bases). Trimming removed 2 bases from V and 6 bases from J, with 17 bases in between. Germline CDR1 and CDR2: MNHEY and SVGAGI. CDR3 length equals 15 residues. The chain's CDR3 is CASSYRVGPGGEQYF. CDR3 coding DNA: TGTGCCAGCAGTTACCGAGTAGGCCCCGGGGGCGAGCAGTACTTC.

The rearrangement joins TRBV7-9 to TRBJ1-1; no clear D gene. Trimming shortened V by 2 bases and J by 1 base, and 11 bases separated the two germline ends. CDR1 SEHNR and CDR2 FQNEAQ come from the germline V gene (reference sequence). This CDR3 is built from 15 residues. The CDR3 spells CASSLMSTPNTEAFF. CDR3 sequence (DNA): TGTGCCAGCAGCTTAATGTCTACTCCGAACACTGAAGCTTTCTTT.

The chain combines TRBV19 with TRBJ2-3; 7 bases fit TRBD2. Trimming cost V 3 bases and J 6 bases; bases outside gene matches: 6. Germline V gene lookup returns CDR1 LNHDA and CDR2 SQIVND (reference sequence). This CDR3 contains 14 residues. The CDR3 DNA sequence: TGTGCCAGTAGTATTGGACTAGTCTCTGATACGCAGTATTTT. Translation: CASSIGLVSDTQYF.

The chain employs TRBV5-4 and TRBJ1-2; 7 nucleotides match TRBD1. J gave up 7 bases and V 4 bases, and 13 bases lay outside the gene matches. The CDR3 totals 15 residues. Germline values: CDR1 SGHNT, CDR2 YYREEE (reference sequence). As DNA, the CDR3 is TGTGCCAGCAGCGTGTCCGGGACAGCGGCTGGTGGCTACACCTTC. Amino acid sequence: CASSVSGTAAGGYTF.

The V call is TRBV27, the J call TRBJ1-1; no definite D call. Trimming cost V 2 bases and J 4 bases, with 11 bases left between them. This CDR3 comprises 14 residues. Germline-derived CDR1 and CDR2 are MNHEY and SMNVEV (reference sequence). The CDR3 sequence is CASSLAGIGTEAFF. The CDR3 region has the DNA TGTGCCAGCAGTTTAGCGGGGATCGGCACTGAAGCTTTCTTT.

This clone was found a few times. This chain links TRBV11-3 with TRBJ1-2; D is undetermined. The length of the CDR3 is 13 residues. V shed 4 bases and J shed 5 bases, with 11 bases lying between them. Germline V gives CDR1 SGHNT, CDR2 YENEEA. CDR3 in amino acids: CASSSPVRYGYTF. DNA of the CDR3: TGTGCCAGCAGCTCACCGGTTCGGTATGGCTACACCTTC. Full variable domain (remainder filled in from reference TRBV11-3 and TRBJ1-2): EAGVVQSPRYKIIEKKQPVAFWCNPISGHNTLYWYLQNLGQGPELLIRYENEEAVDDSQLPKDRFSAERLKGVDSTLKIQPAELGDSAVYLCASSSPVRYGYTFGSGTRLTVV.

The chain is built from TRBV18 and TRBJ1-1; weak D call: TRBD1 (5 bases). V lost 1 base and J lost 0, with 12 bases in between. CDR1 is KGHSH, CDR2 LQKENI, per germline. This CDR3 contains 16 residues. CDR3 bases: TGTGCCAGCTCACCACGAACACAGGATGTGAACACTGAAGCTTTCTTT. This codes for CASSPRTQDVNTEAFF.

The CDR3 sequence: CASTSLGSEGTIYF. CDR3 nucleotide sequence: TGTGCCAGCACCTCTCTCGGCTCCGAGGGCACCATATATTTT. This chain uses TRBV7-9 with TRBJ1-3; D is undetermined. Trimming cost V 7 bases and J 9 bases, with 19 bases left between them. This CDR3 has 14 residues. Germline lookup yields CDR1 SEHNR and CDR2 FQNEAQ (reference sequence).

V usage is TRBV7-9 and J usage is TRBJ1-5; D is perhaps TRBD1 (5 bases). The V end lost 4 bases, the J end lost 3 bases, and 10 bases lay between the germline ends. From germline, CDR1 is SEHNR and CDR2 FQNEAQ (reference sequence). This CDR3 is 14 amino acids long. For the CDR3, the DNA is TGTGCCAGCAGCTCCGGGGGAGACAATCAGCCCCAGCATTTT. It yields the protein CASSSGGDNQPQHF.

This sequence joins TRBV27 and TRBJ1-1, with TRBD1 matching over 8 bases. This CDR3 region has 15 residues. Germline CDR1 is MNHEY and CDR2 is SMNVEV (reference sequence). V lost 4 bases, J lost 4 bases, and 8 bases stayed unmatched. The DNA for the CDR3 is TGTGCCAGCAGTTCCTACAGGGGGTTAGGCACTGAAGCTTTCTTT. It specifies CASSSYRGLGTEAFF.

CDR3 protein: CASSGQTGGAGNTIYF. The CDR3, as DNA: TGTGCCAGCAGCGGCCAGACAGGGGGCGCAGGAAACACCATATATTTT. This chain uses TRBV9 with TRBJ1-3; 10 positions match TRBD1. With V trimmed by 3 bases and J by 4 bases, 7 bases remained unmatched. Germline CDR1 is SGDLS and CDR2 is YYNGEE. This CDR3 has 16 residues.

This clone was seen more than once but under ten times. The chain couples TRBV10-3 to TRBJ1-2; TRBD1 matches 7 bases. CDR1 is ENHRY, CDR2 SYGVKD, per germline. The CDR3 is 13 residues long. Trimming at V came to 5 bases and at J to 6 bases, leaving 6 bases not matched to a gene. CDR3 sequence reads: CAISTGVVDGYTF. CDR3 in DNA: TGTGCCATCAGTACAGGGGTGGTAGATGGCTACACCTTC.

This clone has a single count. The V gene is TRBV4-1, the J gene TRBJ1-1; D possibly corresponds to TRBD1 (6 bases). This CDR3 spans 15 amino acids. V was shortened by 3 bases and J by 4 bases, with 15 bases between the two germline ends. Germline loops: CDR1 MGHRA, CDR2 YSYEKL. CDR3 amino acids: CASSQAFRGFTEAFF. CDR3 nucleotide sequence: TGCGCCAGCAGCCAGGCTTTTAGGGGGTTCACTGAAGCTTTCTTT.

The CDR3 loop is CASSPGTANQPQHF. The CDR3 bases are TGTGCCAGCAGCCCCGGGACAGCTAATCAGCCCCAGCATTTT. The chain joins TRBV11-2 to TRBJ1-5; 7 bases fit TRBD1. The CDR3 is 14 residues long. Germline CDR1 and CDR2: SGHAT and FQNNGV. J was trimmed by 4 bases and V by 5 bases; bases with no gene match: 5.

J is TRBJ2-2 and V is TRBV27, with 10 bases lining up with TRBD2. Germline CDR1 MNHEY, CDR2 SMNVEV (reference sequence). The CDR3 runs to 15 residues. V shed 7 bases, J shed 6 bases, and the junction held 8 bases outside the gene matches. DNA for the CDR3: TGTGCCAGCATGGCGGGACTAGCGAGCGCCGGGGAGCTGTTTTTT. Translation: CASMAGLASAGELFF.

The rearrangement uses TRBV7-2 and TRBJ1-3, with a tentative D call TRBD1 (6 bases). This CDR3 has 14 amino acids. V gave up 1 base and J gave up 11 bases, with 15 bases separating them. Germline loops: CDR1 SGHTA, CDR2 FQGNSA. The CDR3 sequence: CASSLGDNRDAIYF. In nucleotides, the CDR3 is TGTGCCAGCAGCTTAGGGGATAACAGGGATGCCATATATTTT.

The genes are TRBV7-3 and TRBJ1-4, with D hard to call. This CDR3 contains 13 residues. Germline CDR1 is SGHTA and CDR2 is FQGTGA. Trimming shortened V by 5 bases and J by 3 bases, and 7 bases separated the two germline ends. CDR3 protein: CASSPGANEKLFF. DNA for the CDR3: TGTGCCAGCAGCCCCGGGGCTAATGAAAAACTGTTTTTT.

The chain joins TRBV29-1 to TRBJ2-2; 12 bases line up with TRBD2. The CDR3 loop spans 15 amino acids. After removal of 5 bases from V and 2 bases from J, the junction contained 3 bases not matched to a gene. Germline values: CDR1 SQVTM, CDR2 ANQGSEA. The CDR3 is CSVTLAGGNTGELFF. Written as DNA, the CDR3 is TGCAGCGTTACACTAGCGGGGGGCAACACCGGGGAGCTGTTTTTT.

The chain links TRBV6-1 to TRBJ2-5; D is perhaps TRBD2 (5 bases). CDR1 and CDR2 (germline): MNHNS, SASEGT. This CDR3 is 14 amino acids long. Trimming took 2 bases from V and 2 from J, leaving 9 bases between them. The CDR3 loop is CASSESTTQETQYF. Written as DNA, the CDR3 is TGTGCCAGCAGTGAATCGACTACACAAGAGACCCAGTACTTC.

The chain uses TRBV7-6 and TRBJ1-2; TRBD1 aligns across 12 bases. The V gene's germline CDR1 is SGHVS and CDR2 FNYEAQ. The ends lost 4 bases at V and 5 bases at J; junction bases unmatched: 5. The CDR3 is 15 residues long. Here the CDR3 DNA reads TGTGCCAGCAGCTCGCCGGGACAGGGGGCGTATGGCTACACCTTC. Its translation is CASSSPGQGAYGYTF.

The V call is TRBV5-4, the J call TRBJ2-1; TRBD1 is a possible D gene (7 bases). Germline CDR1 reads SGHNT; CDR2 reads YYREEE (reference sequence). The CDR3 runs 13 residues. Trimming left V 5 bases short and J 6 bases short, with 12 bases between. CDR3 in amino acids: CASRRDSGNEQFF. The CDR3 nucleotides read TGTGCCAGCAGGCGGGACAGCGGCAATGAGCAGTTCTTC.

V is TRBV6-5 and J is TRBJ1-2; possibly TRBD1 for D (6 bases). The length of the CDR3 is 15 residues. Trimming cost V 6 bases and J 2 bases, with 16 bases left between them. CDR1 MNHEY and CDR2 SVGAGI come from the germline V gene. The CDR3 is CASSSQGLGNYGYTF. The CDR3 nucleotides read TGTGCCAGCAGCTCACAGGGATTAGGCAACTATGGCTACACCTTC.